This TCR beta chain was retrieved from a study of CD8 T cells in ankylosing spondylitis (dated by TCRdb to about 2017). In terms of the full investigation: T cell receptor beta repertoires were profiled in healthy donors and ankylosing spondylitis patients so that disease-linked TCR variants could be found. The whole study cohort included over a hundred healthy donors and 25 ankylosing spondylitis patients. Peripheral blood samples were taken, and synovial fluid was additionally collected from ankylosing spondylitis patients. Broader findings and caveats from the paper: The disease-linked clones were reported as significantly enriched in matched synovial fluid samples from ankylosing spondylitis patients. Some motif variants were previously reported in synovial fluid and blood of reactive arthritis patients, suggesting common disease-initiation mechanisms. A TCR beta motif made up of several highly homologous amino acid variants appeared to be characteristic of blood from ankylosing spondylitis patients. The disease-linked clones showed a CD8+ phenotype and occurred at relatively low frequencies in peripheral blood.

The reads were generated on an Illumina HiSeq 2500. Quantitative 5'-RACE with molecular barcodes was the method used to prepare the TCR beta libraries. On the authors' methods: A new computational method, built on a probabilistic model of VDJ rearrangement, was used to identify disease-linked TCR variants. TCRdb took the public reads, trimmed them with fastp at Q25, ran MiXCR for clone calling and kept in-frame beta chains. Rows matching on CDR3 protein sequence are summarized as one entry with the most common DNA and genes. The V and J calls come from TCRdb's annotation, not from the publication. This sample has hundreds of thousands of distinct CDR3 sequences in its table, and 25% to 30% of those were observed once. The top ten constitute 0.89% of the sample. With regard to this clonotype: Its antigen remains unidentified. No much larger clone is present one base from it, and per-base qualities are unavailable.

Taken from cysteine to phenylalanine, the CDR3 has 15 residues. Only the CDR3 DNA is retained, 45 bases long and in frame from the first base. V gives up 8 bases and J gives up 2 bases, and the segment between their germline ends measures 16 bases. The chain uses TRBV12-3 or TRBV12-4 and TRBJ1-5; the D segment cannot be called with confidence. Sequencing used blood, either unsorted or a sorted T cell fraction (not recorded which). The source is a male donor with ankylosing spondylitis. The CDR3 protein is CASSEGRRRNQPQHF. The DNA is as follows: TGTGCCAGCTCTGAGGGCCGGAGGCGCAATCAGCCCCAGCATTTT.